This entry describes one T cell receptor (beta chain). The data are from a study of monozygotic twins with inflammatory bowel disease. CDR1 is LGHDT and CDR2 is YNNKEL in the germline V gene (reference sequence). The CDR3 is made up of 18 amino acids. TCRdb reprocessed the 5' RACE reads, keeping one entry per CDR3 protein, no DNA. The ten top clones account for more than 2%, within a sample of 350,000 to 500,000 distinct CDR3 sequences. V gene TRBV3-1 combines with J gene TRBJ2-6. This sequence was found in a human donor with ulcerative colitis or Crohn's disease, or a healthy co-twin of an affected twin (not recorded which). The material sequenced was blood. This chain's CDR3 is CASSQEAATYSGANVLTF.